This T cell receptor (beta chain) stems from a study of shared clonotypes between healthy human individuals. V was pared by 3 bases and J by 6 bases, with 6 bases of the junction left unmatched. The CDR3 extends over 15 amino acids. Germline V gene sequence: CDR1 SGHRS, CDR2 YFSETQ. Data came from immunoSEQ multiplex PCR; TCRdb stores just in-frame clones and leaves some out. The table records millions of clones, 90% to 95% of them present only once. Material for sequencing was naive CD4+ T cells sorted from blood. Subset defined: CD45RA+ positively selected. The chain couples TRBV5-1 to TRBJ2-2; TRBD2 matches 9 bases. This clonotype originated in a man between 18 and 35 years old in good health. CDR3 sequence (DNA): TGCGCCAGCAGCTGGACTAGCGACTTTGCCGGGGAGCTGTTTTTT. Translated: CASSWTSDFAGELFF.